The sequence of this TCR beta chain was determined in a study of CD8+CD57+ T cells in acquired aplastic anemia. Only patients with CD8+CD57+ cell expansion on flow cytometry were chosen for sequencing. This CDR3 contains 14 residues. Trimming pared 4 bases from V and 2 bases from J, leaving 14 bases between. Germline loops: CDR1 SQVTM, CDR2 ANQGSEA. Genomic DNA provided the template from which TCR beta VDJ and CDR3 profiles were obtained. TCRdb re-derived calls from the reads in MiXCR, one entry per CDR3 protein. The data show roughly 160,000 distinct CDR3 sequences, with 60% to 80% seen just once and around 45% held by the top ten. In this sample, this clonotype turned up many times.

The clonotype originates from a human donor with aplastic anemia. The chain carries TRBV29-1 and TRBJ2-5; D tentatively reads TRBD1 or TRBD2 (6 bases each). The sample was sorted CD4+, CD8+, or CD8+CD57+ T cells (not recorded which) from PBMCs. DNA of the CDR3: TGCAGCGTTGGGGGGGCAGGGCTGCAAGAGACCCAGTACTTC. As protein: CSVGGAGLQETQYF.